This T cell receptor beta chain was sequenced during a study of T cell responses to AZD1222 COVID-19 vaccine. Study results and caveats: Donors in the cohort were predominantly white British and more often female, and clonal diversity was possibly underestimated. Two doses of AZD1222 preceded a rise in Spike-specific TCR breadth and depth. None of the repertoires were sampled until the peak T cell response had passed. A reported finding is that nearly half of spike-specific TCRs target unmutated variant regions.

Clones were sequenced by immunoSEQ multiplex PCR, and TCRdb holds only the in-frame ones, with some missing. In the table there are some 54,000 clones, around nine tenths of which are singletons. A note on this clone: What it recognizes is unknown.

The CDR3 is 15 amino acids. The germline V gene encodes CDR1 MDHEN and CDR2 SYDVKM. Trimming took 4 bases from V and 5 from J; bases not matched to a gene: 9. The sequencing here drew on peripheral blood, taken on day 0 of AZD1222 vaccination. The chain carries TRBV28 and TRBJ2-7, with 9 nucleotides matching TRBD1. The receptor comes from an adult in good health. CDR3 nucleotides: TGTGCCAGCAGTTCGCCGGGACAGGGAGGCCACGAGCAGTACTTC. It translates to CASSSPGQGGHEQYF.